One sample yielded the 26 T cell receptor beta chains listed below, sequenced in a study of blood T cell repertoires in COVID-19. TCRdb's table, derived via immunoSEQ multiplex PCR, lists solely in-frame clones and lacks some. Seen here are 250,000 or so clones, almost 90% observed once, and the top ten hold 2% to 2.5%. The source material was peripheral blood. All receptors derive from a woman aged 60-75 years with COVID-19, enrolled during active disease.

The rearrangement links TRBV6-5 to TRBJ1-1; D call uncertain. This CDR3 spans 14 amino acids. Trimming took 2 bases from V and 10 from J, leaving 17 bases between them. Per germline, CDR1 MNHEY and CDR2 SVGAGI. The CDR3 DNA reads TGTGCCAGCAGTTACCGGGGTGAGGGATTCGGAGCTTTCTTT. This codes for CASSYRGEGFGAFF.

CDR3 nucleotides: TGTGCCAGCAGCCAAGATTTAGGGGTTACAAACAATGAGCAGTTCTTC. It translates to CASSQDLGVTNNEQFF. The chain employs TRBV3-1 (or the pseudogene TRBV3-2) and TRBJ2-1; tentative D call: TRBD1 (5 bases). CDR1 LGHDT and CDR2 YNNKEL come from the germline V gene (reference sequence). The CDR3 totals 16 residues. V lost 0 bases and J 5 bases, leaving 14 bases between the germline ends.

The genes are TRBV6-5 and TRBJ2-1, with 8 bases matching TRBD2. The germline CDR1 and CDR2 sequences are MNHEY and SVGAGI. Unmatched junction bases numbered 7, after V lost 5 bases and J lost 4 bases. There are 15 residues in the CDR3. CDR3 loop: CASSPGGGLYNEQFF. The CDR3 nucleotides are TGTGCCAGCAGTCCGGGAGGGGGGCTTTACAATGAGCAGTTCTTC.

This clone was observed a handful of times. The chain combines TRBV29-1 with TRBJ1-2; tentatively, D is TRBD1 (5 bases). This CDR3 contains 15 residues. Trimming cost V 6 bases and J 2 bases, with 19 bases left between them. Germline CDR1 is SQVTM and CDR2 is ANQGSEA. CDR3 sequence reads: CSVAMGGGSNYGYTF. CDR3 in DNA: TGCAGCGTCGCCATGGGGGGTGGCTCGAACTATGGCTACACCTTC.

The V and J genes are TRBV28 and TRBJ1-5, with 8 positions matching TRBD1. The CDR3 has 14 amino acids. Germline V gives CDR1 MDHEN, CDR2 SYDVKM. With 3 bases clipped from V and 10 bases from J, the junction kept 8 bases outside the gene matches. CDR3 nucleotides: TGTGCCAGCAGTTTGTCGGACAGGGTAGGCCCCCAGCATTTT. Residues: CASSLSDRVGPQHF.

The rearrangement links TRBV21-1 to TRBJ2-7; TRBD2, the D gene given by the table, was not confirmed from the DNA. TRBV21-1 is given as a pseudogene. The CDR3 is 16 amino acids. Here the CDR3 DNA reads TGTGCCAGCAGCAAAAGGGAGGGCGAACCAAACTACGAGCAGTACTTC. This codes for CASSKREGEPNYEQYF.

V usage is TRBV21-1 and J usage is TRBJ1-2; no check of the table's D call, TRBD1, against the DNA was made. TRBV21-1 represents a pseudogene. The length of the CDR3 is 15 residues. In nucleotides, the CDR3 is TGTGCCAGCAGGACGACAGGATGGTTCGACTATGGCTACACCTTC. Translation: CASRTTGWFDYGYTF.

This clone was recorded only once. V is TRBV2 and J is TRBJ1-4; D is undetermined. Per germline, CDR1 SNHLY and CDR2 FYNNEI. The CDR3 has 14 residues. The ends were cut back, 3 bases at V and 2 bases at J, with 7 bases in the middle. In nucleotides, the CDR3 is TGTGCCAGCAGTGAGGGCAACACTAATGAAAAACTGTTTTTT. Its translation: CASSEGNTNEKLFF.

This clone was observed a single time. The J gene is TRBJ2-1, the V gene TRBV4-3; 12 bases match TRBD2. The V gene end was trimmed by 1 base and the J gene end by 5 bases; junction bases not matched to a gene: 6. CDR3 size: 17 residues. Per germline, CDR1 LGHNA and CDR2 YSLEER. CDR3 sequence (DNA): TGCGCCAGCAGCCAAGCCCGAACTAGCGGGGGGCACAATGAGCAGTTCTTC. Encoded protein: CASSQARTSGGHNEQFF.

The chain carries TRBV6-5 and TRBJ2-7, with a possible D match to TRBD1 (5 bases). The CDR3 is 12 amino acids. V dropped 5 bases and J dropped 3 bases, with 8 bases sitting between them. Germline V CDR1 and CDR2: MNHEY, SVGAGI. CDR3 protein: CASSRTIYEQYF. In DNA, the CDR3 is TGTGCCAGCAGTAGGACAATCTACGAGCAGTACTTC.

The chain uses TRBV6-4 and TRBJ1-5; D gene ambiguous. Per the germline V gene, CDR1 is MRHNA and CDR2 is SNTAGT. The V and J ends lost 6 bases and 0 bases respectively, with 12 bases between them. The CDR3 has 15 amino acids. The CDR3 loop is CASRPAADSNQPQHF. The CDR3 nucleotides read TGTGCCAGCAGGCCCGCGGCAGATAGCAATCAGCCCCAGCATTTT.

The rearrangement uses TRBV10-3 and TRBJ2-2; TRBD2 matches at 7 bases. Germline CDR1 ENHRY, CDR2 SYGVKD. The CDR3 runs to 12 residues. V lost 10 bases to trimming and J lost 4 bases; unmatched junction nucleotides: 3. CDR3 nucleotide sequence: TGTGCCACCGCGGGGGTCACCGGGGAGCTGTTTTTT. Its translation is CATAGVTGELFF.

V gene TRBV11-3 combines with J gene TRBJ2-3, with 12 positions matching TRBD2. The length of the CDR3 is 16 residues. V shed 3 bases and J 4 bases; nucleotides not matched to a gene: 5. Germline CDR1 is SGHNT and CDR2 is YENEEA. The CDR3 DNA reads as TGTGCCAGCAGCTTTGGACTAGCGGGGATGGCAGATACGCAGTATTTT. Its protein is CASSFGLAGMADTQYF.

The J gene is TRBJ2-1, the V gene TRBV7-8; possibly TRBD2 for D (7 bases). Germline V gene data show CDR1 as SGHVS and CDR2 as FQNEAQ. The ends were cut back, 3 bases at V and 9 bases at J, with 18 bases in the middle. This CDR3 comprises 15 residues. CDR3 region: CASSLVGGGGSEQFF. CDR3 DNA: TGTGCCAGCAGCTTGGTTGGGGGGGGCGGTTCTGAGCAGTTCTTC.

This chain links TRBV2 with TRBJ1-2, with unresolved D. Trimming left V 2 bases short and J 6 bases short, with 10 bases between. The CDR3 loop spans 13 amino acids. Germline lookup yields CDR1 SNHLY and CDR2 FYNNEI. CDR3 protein: CASSEWAVDGYTF. The CDR3 DNA reads TGTGCCAGCAGTGAATGGGCCGTTGATGGCTACACCTTC.

V gene TRBV4-3 combines with J gene TRBJ2-3, with 10 bases identical to TRBD1. CDR1 is LGHNA, CDR2 YSLEER, per germline. The CDR3 is made up of 16 amino acids. V dropped 3 bases and J dropped 6; count of bases not matched to a gene: 9. This chain's CDR3 is CASSQSRDRGADTQYF. The DNA of the CDR3 is TGCGCCAGCAGCCAGTCCCGGGACAGGGGCGCGGATACGCAGTATTTT.

The CDR3 DNA reads as TGTGCCAGCAGCTCCCCCCCTAGACCAGCTAACTATGGCTACACCTTC. This codes for CASSSPPRPANYGYTF. J is TRBJ1-2 and V is TRBV4-2; D unclear. This CDR3 is 16 amino acids long. V shed 5 bases and J shed 0 bases, with 16 bases lying between them. Germline V CDR1 and CDR2: LGHNA, YNFKEQ.

J is TRBJ1-1 and V is TRBV7-3; D gene uncertain. CDR1 SGHTA and CDR2 FQGTGA come from the germline V gene. Between the trimmed V and J ends, which lost 1 base and 0 bases, there was a span of 12 bases. CDR3 length: 16 residues. The CDR3: CASSLILPEVNTEAFF. The CDR3 region has the DNA TGTGCCAGCAGCTTAATCTTGCCGGAGGTGAACACTGAAGCTTTCTTT.

The gene calls are TRBV19 and TRBJ1-2; 9 nucleotides agree with TRBD1. Germline values: CDR1 LNHDA, CDR2 SQIVND (reference sequence). The V segment lost 6 bases and the J segment 1 base; nucleotides outside the gene matches: 6. The CDR3 spans 15 residues. Here the CDR3 DNA reads TGTGCCAGTAGGAACCAGGACAGGGGTAACTATGGCTACACCTTC. Its protein is CASRNQDRGNYGYTF.

This chain links TRBV5-8 with TRBJ2-2; no firm D call. V lost 3 bases, J lost 5 bases, and 8 bases lay in between. Germline assignment: CDR1 SGHTS and CDR2 YDEGEE. CDR3 length equals 13 residues. This CDR3 is CASSWPGTGELFF. The CDR3 nucleotides are TGTGCCAGCAGCTGGCCAGGAACCGGGGAGCTGTTTTTT.

This clone came up once. The genes are TRBV7-2 and TRBJ2-3; the D is unclear. From germline, CDR1 is SGHTA and CDR2 FQGNSA. The CDR3 runs 17 residues. V was trimmed by 5 bases and J by 3 bases, leaving 21 bases between them. The chain's CDR3 is CASSLLGVGLRTDTQYF. In DNA, the CDR3 is TGTGCCAGCAGCCTTTTGGGTGTTGGGCTCAGGACAGATACGCAGTATTTT.

The chain joins TRBV6-5 to TRBJ2-1, with 10 bases fitting TRBD2. The V gene end was trimmed by 7 bases and the J gene end by 9 bases; junction bases not matched to a gene: 6. The CDR3 has 13 amino acids. Germline values: CDR1 MNHEY, CDR2 SVGAGI. The CDR3 DNA sequence: TGTGCCAGCAAGGGACTAGCGCAGGGTGAGCAGTTCTTC. Translated: CASKGLAQGEQFF.

With respect to this clone: One end of the junction is discordant with germline, which a read error may explain. The chain recombines TRBV19 with TRBJ1-1, with TRBD1 matching over 7 bases. This CDR3 spans 16 amino acids. Germline CDR1 reads LNHDA; CDR2 reads SQIVND (reference sequence). The DNA for the CDR3 is TGTGCCAGTAGGAGGAGTGCTGGGACAGTGAATACTGAAGCTTTCTTT. Translation gives CASRRSAGTVNTEAFF. Looking up the rest from reference TRBV19 and TRBJ1-1 gives the full variable domain: DGGITQSPKYLFRKEGQNVTLSCEQNLNHDAMYWYRQDPGQGLRLIYYSQIVNDFQKGDIAEGYSVSREKKESFPLTVTSAQKNPTAFYLCASRRSAGTVNTEAFFGQGTRLTVV.

The V and J genes are TRBV6-1 and TRBJ2-5; 7 nucleotides match TRBD1. Germline V gene sequence: CDR1 MNHNS, CDR2 SASEGT. The CDR3 extends over 16 amino acids. Unmatched junction bases numbered 12, after V lost 3 bases and J lost 5 bases. CDR3 sequence reads: CASSEGPGGTRETQYF. Written as DNA, the CDR3 is TGTGCCAGCAGTGAGGGACCAGGGGGTACTCGGGAGACCCAGTACTTC.

The chain recombines TRBV19 with TRBJ1-1; no clear D. In germline, CDR1 is LNHDA, CDR2 SQIVND (reference sequence). CDR3 length: 14 amino acids. Trimming took 5 bases from V and 1 from J, leaving 11 bases between them. This chain's CDR3 is CASSPLIENTEAFF. The CDR3 DNA follows: TGTGCCAGTAGTCCACTTATAGAGAACACTGAAGCTTTCTTT.

The chain joins TRBV7-2 to TRBJ2-7, with 9 bases aligning to TRBD1. The CDR3 has 15 residues. J gave up 4 bases and V 5 bases, and 9 bases lay outside the gene matches. CDR1 and CDR2 from the germline V gene are SGHTA and FQGNSA. The CDR3 nucleotides read TGTGCCAGCAGCACTTATTCCGGACAGGGGTACGAGCAGTACTTC. Translated: CASSTYSGQGYEQYF.